The 7 T cell receptor beta chains presented below share a single source sample, sequenced in a study of breast tumors, draining lymph nodes, adjacent tissues. MiXCR, applied by TCRdb to the multiplex PCR reads, yields one record per CDR3 protein. The sample has 170,000 or so distinct CDR3 sequences, 30% to 35% seen once. Breast cancer patients provided tissue from their axillary draining lymph nodes. The source material was axillary lymph node tissue. These receptors originate from a female donor with breast cancer. Some clones in this sample may be carry-over from other donors' samples.

There are a few counts of this clonotype. The chain has TRBV18 and TRBJ2-1; 9 positions agree with TRBD2. Looked up from germline, CDR1 is KGHSH and CDR2 is LQKENI. J lost 7 bases, V lost 6 bases, and 10 bases had no gene match. There are 15 residues in the CDR3. The DNA for the CDR3 is TGTGCCAGCTCCCCCCAAAGCGGGGGGTTAAATGAGCAGTTCTTC. Translating gives CASSPQSGGLNEQFF. The complete variable domain, with remaining parts taken from reference TRBV18 and TRBJ2-1, reads NAGVMQNPRHLVRRRGQEARLRCSPMKGHSHVYWYRQLPEEGLKFMVYLQKENIIDESGMPKERFSAEFPKEGPSILRIQQVVRGDSAAYFCASSPQSGGLNEQFFGPGTRLTVL.

This clonotype was found many times. V is TRBV11-2 and J is TRBJ2-5; tentatively, D is TRBD1 (5 bases). From germline, CDR1 is SGHAT and CDR2 FQNNGV. The CDR3 length is 14 residues. V gave up 2 bases and J gave up 5 bases, with 12 bases separating them. As DNA, the CDR3 is TGTGCCAGCAGCTTATTTAGGGGTGGGGAGACCCAGTACTTC. This gives the protein CASSLFRGGETQYF.

This clonotype has a handful of counts. With a much larger clone just one base away, this may be a read error. The final CDR3 position lacks the conserved phenylalanine or tryptophan, pointing to a likely read error. The chain uses TRBV7-8 and TRBJ1-2; D is uncertain. CDR1 and CDR2 (germline): SGHVS, FQNEAQ. The CDR3 covers 14 residues. The V and J ends lost 7 bases and 4 bases respectively, with 16 bases between them. The CDR3: CASTQLTNSYGYTL. The CDR3 region has the DNA TGTGCCAGCACACAACTCACGAACAGCTATGGCTACACCCTC.

A word on this clonotype: Just one base apart from a much larger clone, this may be a read error. The chain couples TRBV4-2 to TRBJ2-7; D is possibly TRBD1 or TRBD2 (5 bases each). The CDR3 length is 16 residues. Per germline, CDR1 LGHNA and CDR2 YNFKEQ. For the CDR3, the DNA is TGTGCCAGCAGCCAAGACTCCCCGGGGACCTCCCACGAGCAGTACTTC. This translates into CASSQDSPGTSHEQYF.

As concerns this clonotype: This may arise from a read error, as a much more abundant clone is one base away. This sequence joins TRBV6-5 and TRBJ2-7; 9 bases map to TRBD2. Germline V gene data show CDR1 as MNHEY and CDR2 as SVGAGI. V shed 2 bases and J 6 bases; nucleotides not matched to a gene: 8. This CDR3 is built from 15 residues. The CDR3 nucleotides read TGTGCCAGCAGTTACAGTAGCGGGAGTAGGCTCGAGCAGTACTTC. This sequence encodes CASSYSSGSRLEQYF.

This clonotype was picked up many times. The V call is TRBV9, the J call TRBJ2-3; TRBD2 might be the D (5 bases). Germline V CDR1 and CDR2: SGDLS, YYNGEE. Trimming removed 0 bases from V and 6 bases from J, with 5 bases in between. This CDR3 region has 12 residues. This CDR3 reads CASSVERDTQYF. The CDR3 bases are TGTGCCAGCAGCGTAGAGCGGGATACGCAGTATTTT.

This clonotype was detected many times. The CDR3 DNA reads as TGTGCCAGCAGCCAAGGGACTAGCGGCCAAGAGACCCAGTACTTC. This gives the protein CASSQGTSGQETQYF. This chain joins TRBV7-3 and TRBJ2-5; 11 nucleotides align to TRBD2. V shed 5 bases and J 1 base; nucleotides not matched to a gene: 3. The CDR3 extends over 15 amino acids. From germline, CDR1 is SGHTA and CDR2 FQGTGA.